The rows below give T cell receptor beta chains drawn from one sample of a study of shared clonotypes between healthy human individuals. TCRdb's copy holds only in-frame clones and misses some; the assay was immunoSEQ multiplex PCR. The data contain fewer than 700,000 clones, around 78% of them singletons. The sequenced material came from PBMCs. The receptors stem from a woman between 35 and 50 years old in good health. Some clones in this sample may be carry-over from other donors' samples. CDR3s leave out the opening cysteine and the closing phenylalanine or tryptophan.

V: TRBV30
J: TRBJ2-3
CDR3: AWSLAGGPGTQY

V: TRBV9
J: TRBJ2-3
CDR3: ASSVVGGRGDTQY

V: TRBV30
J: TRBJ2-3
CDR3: AWSDYGDTQY

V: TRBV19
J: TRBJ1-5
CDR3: ASSIGDRGVQPQH

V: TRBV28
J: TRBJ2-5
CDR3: ASSFVQGGQY

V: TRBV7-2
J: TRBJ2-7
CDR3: ASSLHLAYEQY

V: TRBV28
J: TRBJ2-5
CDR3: ASSPTSGEETQY

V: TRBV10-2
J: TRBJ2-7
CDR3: ASSGGTEVREQY

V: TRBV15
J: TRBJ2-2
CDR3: ATSKGVNTGELF

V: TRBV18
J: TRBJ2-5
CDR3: ASSPADRGPQETQY

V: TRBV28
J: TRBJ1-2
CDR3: ASSRQGVVGGYT

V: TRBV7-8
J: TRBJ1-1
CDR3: ASSQQGAGTEAF

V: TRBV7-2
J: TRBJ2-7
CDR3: ASSRLAGEGKY

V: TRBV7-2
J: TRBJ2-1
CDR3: ASTPLSSEQF

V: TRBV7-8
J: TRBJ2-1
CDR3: ASSLGPRGGARQF

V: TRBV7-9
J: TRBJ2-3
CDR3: ASIMGTDTQY

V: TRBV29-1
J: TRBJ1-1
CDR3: SVVGALEDTEAF

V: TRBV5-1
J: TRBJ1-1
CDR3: ASSLGGNEAF

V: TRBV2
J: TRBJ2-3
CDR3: ASSEGGDTQY

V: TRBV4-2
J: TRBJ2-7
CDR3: ASSQDGAEAYEQY

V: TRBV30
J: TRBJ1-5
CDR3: AWSGKSNQPQH

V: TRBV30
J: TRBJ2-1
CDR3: GGGRFLKFNNEQF

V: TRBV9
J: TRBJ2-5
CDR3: ASSASSGRAWETQY

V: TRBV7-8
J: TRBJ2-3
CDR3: ASSLAPTGDTDTQY

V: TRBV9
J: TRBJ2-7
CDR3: ASSPTGTVTYEQY

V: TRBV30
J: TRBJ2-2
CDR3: AWRSGSAGELF

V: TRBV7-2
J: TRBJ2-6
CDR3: ASSHISGANVLT

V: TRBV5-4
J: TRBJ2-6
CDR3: ASSLGQKSSGANVLT

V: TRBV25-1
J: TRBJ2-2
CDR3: ASSGPGNRGRTGELF

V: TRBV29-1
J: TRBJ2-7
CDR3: SVGPTTYEQY

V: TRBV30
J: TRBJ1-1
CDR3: AWRPGGSVAF

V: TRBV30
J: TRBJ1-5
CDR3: AWSPKGQGSNQPQH

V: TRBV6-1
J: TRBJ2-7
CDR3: ASSDTGLAGNIGYEQY

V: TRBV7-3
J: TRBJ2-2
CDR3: ASSPRSTGELF

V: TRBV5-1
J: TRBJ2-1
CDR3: ASSQELAPYNEQF

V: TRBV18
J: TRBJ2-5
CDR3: ASSPTPGETQY

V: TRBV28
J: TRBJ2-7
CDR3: ASSLYPDRGDEQY

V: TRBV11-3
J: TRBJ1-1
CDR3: ASSFHRNTEAF